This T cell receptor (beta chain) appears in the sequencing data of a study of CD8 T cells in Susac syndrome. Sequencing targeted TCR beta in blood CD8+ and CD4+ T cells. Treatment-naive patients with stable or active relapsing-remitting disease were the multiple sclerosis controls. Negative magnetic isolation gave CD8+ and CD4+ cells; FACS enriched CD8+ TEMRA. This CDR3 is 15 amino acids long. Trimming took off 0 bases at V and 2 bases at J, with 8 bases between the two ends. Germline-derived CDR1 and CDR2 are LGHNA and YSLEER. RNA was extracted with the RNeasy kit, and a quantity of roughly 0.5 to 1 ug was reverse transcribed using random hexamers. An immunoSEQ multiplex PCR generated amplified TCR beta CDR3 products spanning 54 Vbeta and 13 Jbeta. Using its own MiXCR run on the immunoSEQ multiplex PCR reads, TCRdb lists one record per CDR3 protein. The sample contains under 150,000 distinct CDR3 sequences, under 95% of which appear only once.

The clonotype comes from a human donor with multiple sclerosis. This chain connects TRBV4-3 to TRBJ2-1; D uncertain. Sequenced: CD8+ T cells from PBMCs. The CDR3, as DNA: TGCGCCAGCAGCCAAGAACCTCAGGCCTACAATGAGCAGTTCTTC. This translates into CASSQEPQAYNEQFF.